A selection of T cell receptor beta chains follows, all from one sample in a study of T cells in Graves' hyperthyroidism and ophthalmopathy. TCRdb reanalysed the multiplex PCR reads using MiXCR and keeps one entry per CDR3 protein. The sample lists a few hundred thousand distinct CDR3 sequences, roughly 14% occurring once. Sequenced sample: blood. These receptors were taken from a man aged 30 to 45 with Graves' hyperthyroidism that later progressed to Graves' ophthalmopathy. Each CDR3 is given with its conserved first and last residue. Each record gives: V gene, CDR3 length, J gene, clone size, D gene, CDR3 DNA, CDR3 protein. D genes are given only for firm matches. Size is stated as once, few, many or a size class.

TRBV20-1	15	TRBJ2-7	many	.	TGCAGTGCTAGAGATCCCATCAGGGGTGAGATCGAGCAGTACTTC	CSARDPIRGEIEQYF
TRBV20-1	16	TRBJ2-1	many	TRBD2	TGCAGTGCTAGAGATATAGCGGGGGGGCTGTACAATGAGCAGTTCTTC	CSARDIAGGLYNEQFF
TRBV20-1	13	TRBJ2-1	once	.	TGCAGTGCTAGCCTAGCGACCTACAATGAGCAGTTCTTC	CSASLATYNEQFF
TRBV10-3	14	TRBJ1-3	few	TRBD1	TGTGCCATCAGCGAGGGGGCGTTCGGAAACACCATATATTTT	CAISEGAFGNTIYF
TRBV2	15	TRBJ2-5	many	TRBD2	TGTGCCAGCAGGCTTTTCGCGGGGAGGGAGGAGACCCAGTACTTC	CASRLFAGREETQYF
TRBV4-1	16	TRBJ1-1	once	.	TGCGCCAGCAGCCAGTTATTGACAGGTCTTGGGTTTGGAGCTTTCTTT	CASSQLLTGLGFGAFF
TRBV12-3/TRBV12-4	15	TRBJ2-3	many	TRBD2	TGTGCCAGCAGTCAGGGACTAGCGGGCACAGATACGCAGTATTTT	CASSQGLAGTDTQYF
TRBV28	13	TRBJ1-2	many	.	TGTGCCAGTGCAGGGGCGATGGGGTATGGCTACACCTTC	CASAGAMGYGYTF
TRBV5-1	14	TRBJ1-3	few	TRBD1	TGCGCCAGCACCACCGGGACAGCTGGAAACACCATATATTTT	CASTTGTAGNTIYF
TRBV30	14	TRBJ2-7	few	TRBD1	TGTGCCTGGAATGAAGGGACAGGGGTCCACGAGCAGTACTTC	CAWNEGTGVHEQYF